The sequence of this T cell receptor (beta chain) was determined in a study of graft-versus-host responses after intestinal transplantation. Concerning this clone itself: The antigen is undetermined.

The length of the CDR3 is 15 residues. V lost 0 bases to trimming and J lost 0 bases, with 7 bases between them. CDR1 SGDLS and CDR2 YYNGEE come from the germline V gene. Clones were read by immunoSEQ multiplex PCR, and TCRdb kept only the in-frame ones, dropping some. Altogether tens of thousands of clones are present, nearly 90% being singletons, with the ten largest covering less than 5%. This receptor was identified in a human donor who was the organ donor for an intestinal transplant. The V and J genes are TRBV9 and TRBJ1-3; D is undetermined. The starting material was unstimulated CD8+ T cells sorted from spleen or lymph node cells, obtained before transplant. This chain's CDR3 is CASSVGSSSGNTIYF. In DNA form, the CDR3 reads TGTGCCAGCAGCGTAGGAAGTAGCTCTGGAAACACCATATATTTT. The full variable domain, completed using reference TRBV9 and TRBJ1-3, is DSGVTQTPKHLITATGQRVTLRCSPRSGDLSVYWYQQSLDQGLQFLIQYYNGEERAKGNILERFSAQQFPDLHSELNLSSLELGDSALYFCASSVGSSSGNTIYFGEGSWLTVV.